The clone carrying this T cell receptor (beta chain) was recorded a few times. Germline lookup yields CDR1 SGHTS and CDR2 YDEGEE. CDR3 size: 16 residues. Trimming left V 0 bases short and J 0 bases short, with 10 bases between. Data came from immunoSEQ multiplex PCR; TCRdb stores just in-frame clones and leaves some out. The profile shows 27,000 or so clones, roughly nine tenths of them singletons. The data were obtained in a study of blood T cell repertoires in COVID-19. The V and J genes are TRBV5-8 and TRBJ1-5, with D possibly matching TRBD1 (5 bases). The receptor was derived from a man in his 70s with active COVID-19. The sequencing input was peripheral blood. This CDR3 is CASSLGQLNSNQPQHF. CDR3 nucleotides: TGTGCCAGCAGCTTGGGACAGTTGAATAGCAATCAGCCCCAGCATTTT.